The next 20 T cell receptor beta chains were all read from a single sample in a study of cytomegalovirus exposure and HLA in healthy donors. Primers for the PCR totalled 60 Vbeta and 13 Jbeta. Repertoires were generated with immunoSEQ multiplex PCR, while TCRdb's copy carries only in-frame clones and drops some. This table has approximately 100,000 clones, roughly 69% appearing once. The sequenced sample consisted of PBMCs. These receptors all come from a man under 40 in good health and CMV-seropositive.

CDR3 nucleotide sequence: TGTGCCAGCAGCTTAACGGCTGAAGCTTTCTTT. Translating it yields CASSLTAEAFF. The chain couples TRBV11-2 to TRBJ1-1, with unresolved D. The CDR3 is made up of 11 amino acids. CDR1 is SGHAT and CDR2 is FQNNGV in the germline V gene. Trimming took off 2 bases at V and 6 bases at J, with 4 bases between the two ends.

CDR3 bases: TGTGCCAGCAGTGTCAGCAGGGACTACGAGCAGTACTTC. Its protein is CASSVSRDYEQYF. The V gene is TRBV6-1, the J gene TRBJ2-7; tentatively, D is TRBD1 (5 bases). From germline, CDR1 is MNHNS and CDR2 SASEGT. V dropped 4 bases and J dropped 3 bases, with 10 bases sitting between them. CDR3 length: 13 residues.

The rearrangement uses TRBV5-1 and TRBJ1-6, with 7 bases that match TRBD1. Germline V gene lookup returns CDR1 SGHRS and CDR2 YFSETQ. The CDR3 consists of 16 residues. Trimming removed 3 bases from V and 9 bases from J; junction bases left unmatched: 12. The CDR3 sequence: CASSWGPRGLASPLHF. The CDR3 DNA follows: TGCGCCAGCAGCTGGGGCCCGAGGGGGCTAGCTTCACCCCTCCACTTT.

This clone was seen only once. A read error may account for a junction end that differs from germline. The chain carries TRBV5-6 and TRBJ2-7, with D perhaps TRBD1 or TRBD2 (6 bases each). CDR1 SGHDT and CDR2 YYEEEE come from the germline V gene. The CDR3 length is 13 residues. The CDR3 DNA reads as TGTGCCAGCAGATTGGGGGGCGGAGACGAGCAGTACTTC. Translated: CASRLGGGDEQYF.

V gene TRBV4-1 combines with J gene TRBJ2-4, with D possibly being TRBD1 (6 bases). V dropped 1 base and J dropped 1 base, with 8 bases sitting between them. There are 15 residues in the CDR3. Germline V lookup: CDR1 MGHRA, CDR2 YSYEKL. The CDR3 is CASSQVGGAKNIQYF. The CDR3 bases are TGCGCCAGCAGCCAAGTAGGGGGTGCCAAAAACATTCAGTACTTC.

The J gene is TRBJ1-1, the V gene TRBV12-5; no definite D call. V gave up 3 bases and J gave up 1 base, with 12 bases separating them. The CDR3 length is 15 residues. Germline lookup yields CDR1 LGHNT and CDR2 FRNRAP. As DNA, the CDR3 is TGTGCTAGTGGTTTCTCGAGGGCAGGGAACACTGAAGCTTTCTTT. This translates into CASGFSRAGNTEAFF.

J is TRBJ2-3 and V is TRBV2; 8 bases fit TRBD2. The CDR3 totals 15 residues. The trim removed 5 bases at V and 0 bases at J, leaving 4 bases unmatched. Germline CDR1 is SNHLY and CDR2 is FYNNEI. As DNA, the CDR3 is TGTGCCAGCAGTCAACTAGCGGAGAGCACAGATACGCAGTATTTT. Its protein product is CASSQLAESTDTQYF.

This chain uses TRBV2 with TRBJ1-2, with D maybe TRBD1 (5 bases). V lost 3 bases and J lost 4, with 9 bases in between. CDR1 is SNHLY, CDR2 FYNNEI, per germline. The CDR3 has 13 residues. The CDR3 region has the DNA TGTGCCAGCAGTGAGGAGGGGAGCTATGGCTACACCTTC. This translates into CASSEEGSYGYTF.

The chain uses TRBV5-1 and TRBJ2-1; D not certain. Germline CDR1 and CDR2: SGHRS and YFSETQ. The CDR3 extends over 13 amino acids. Trimming removed 0 bases from V and 4 bases from J, with 5 bases in between. The CDR3 coding sequence is TGCGCCAGCAGCTTGGGCTATTACAATGAGCAGTTCTTC. Its translation is CASSLGYYNEQFF.

The chain recombines TRBV7-8 with TRBJ1-2; D may be TRBD1 (6 bases). Trimming took 5 bases from V and 8 from J, leaving 15 bases between them. This CDR3 contains 13 residues. Per the germline V gene, CDR1 is SGHVS and CDR2 is FQNEAQ. The CDR3 DNA reads TGTGCCAGCAGCCCACGGACAGAATGGGGCTACACCTTC. Its protein product is CASSPRTEWGYTF.

The rearrangement joins TRBV27 to TRBJ2-3, with 10 bases lining up with TRBD1. The V segment lost 5 bases and the J segment 5 bases; nucleotides outside the gene matches: 7. The germline CDR1 and CDR2 sequences are MNHEY and SMNVEV (reference sequence). CDR3 length equals 15 residues. CDR3 residues: CASSRADRGRDTQYF. CDR3 nucleotide sequence: TGTGCCAGCAGTCGTGCCGACAGGGGGCGAGATACGCAGTATTTT.

The chain carries TRBV15 and TRBJ2-7; 9 positions match TRBD1. V lost 1 base to trimming and J lost 7 bases; unmatched junction nucleotides: 5. This CDR3 is 14 amino acids long. In germline, CDR1 is LNHNV, CDR2 YYDKDF (reference sequence). The CDR3 coding sequence is TGTGCCACCAGCAGAGGGGACAGGGCTTATGAGCAGTACTTC. Translated, it gives CATSRGDRAYEQYF.

The table lists this clone with a few counts. The rearrangement uses TRBV11-3 and TRBJ1-2; D call uncertain. Germline CDR1 SGHNT, CDR2 YENEEA. Trimming stripped 8 bases from V and 1 base from J, with 14 bases between. This CDR3 is 14 amino acids long. The CDR3 DNA reads TGTGCCAGCGCTCCTAACGAGGTTAACTATGGCTACACCTTC. Translated: CASAPNEVNYGYTF.

The chain carries TRBV6-4 and TRBJ2-1; 9 bases fit TRBD2. After removal of 9 bases from V and 9 bases from J, the junction contained 12 bases not matched to a gene. The CDR3 sequence is 14 residues long. CDR1 and CDR2 (germline): MRHNA, SNTAGT. The DNA of the CDR3 is TGTGCCAGTGGAACCCCGGGACTAGCTGGTGAGCAGTTCTTC. Protein sequence: CASGTPGLAGEQFF.

This clone was seen more than once but under ten times. This chain joins TRBV4-1 and TRBJ2-5; the D gene is possibly TRBD2 (5 bases). V was clipped by 0 bases and J by 14 bases, with 13 bases between them. The CDR3 runs to 12 residues. Germline V gene sequence: CDR1 MGHRA, CDR2 YSYEKL. CDR3 DNA sequence: TGCGCCAGCAGCCAAGATGGAAGGACTCCCTACTTC. This codes for CASSQDGRTPYF.

The chain uses TRBV4-2 and TRBJ1-3; weak D call: TRBD1 (6 bases). The CDR3 loop spans 16 amino acids. Looked up from germline, CDR1 is LGHNA and CDR2 is YNFKEQ. V gave up 0 bases and J gave up 1 base, with 10 bases separating them. The CDR3 loop is CASSQEGTLSGNTIYF. The CDR3 DNA sequence: TGTGCCAGCAGCCAAGAGGGGACACTGTCTGGAAACACCATATATTTT.

The rearrangement uses TRBV18 and TRBJ1-2; perhaps TRBD1 as D (6 bases). The CDR3 totals 15 residues. Between the trimmed V and J ends, which lost 3 bases and 5 bases, there was a span of 16 bases. Germline V gives CDR1 KGHSH, CDR2 LQKENI. CDR3: CASSPGVTGGYGYTF. Written as DNA, the CDR3 is TGTGCCAGCTCACCTGGTGTGACAGGCGGGTATGGCTACACCTTC.

The chain employs TRBV5-4 and TRBJ2-7; 9 bases line up with TRBD1. The CDR3 extends over 15 amino acids. Trimming at V came to 2 bases and at J to 2 bases, leaving 5 bases not matched to a gene. The germline V gene has CDR1 SGHNT and CDR2 YYREEE (reference sequence). The CDR3 here is CASSFSGTGPYEQYF. The CDR3 DNA is TGTGCCAGCAGCTTCTCCGGGACAGGGCCCTACGAGCAGTACTTC.

V gene TRBV5-6 combines with J gene TRBJ2-3; 7 nucleotides match TRBD2. Trimming took 0 bases from V and 1 from J; bases not matched to a gene: 2. The CDR3 totals 15 residues. Germline CDR1 is SGHDT and CDR2 is YYEEEE. CDR3 loop: CASSLVRGGTDTQYF. CDR3 coding DNA: TGTGCCAGCAGCTTGGTACGGGGGGGCACAGATACGCAGTATTTT.

The chain has TRBV7-2 and TRBJ1-6, with 7 bases that match TRBD1. The junction had 6 bases not matched to a gene; V was cut back by 1 base and J by 9 bases. Germline V gives CDR1 SGHTA, CDR2 FQGNSA. This CDR3 has 15 residues. The CDR3 loop reads CASSLVTGQSSPLHF. CDR3 in DNA: TGTGCCAGCAGCTTAGTGACGGGACAGAGTTCACCCCTCCACTTT. The full variable domain, with the rest looked up from reference TRBV7-2 and TRBJ1-6, is GAGVSQSPSNKVTEKGKDVELRCDPISGHTALYWYRQSLGQGLEFLIYFQGNSAPDKSGLPSDRFSAERTGGSVSTLTIQRTQQEDSAVYLCASSLVTGQSSPLHFGNGTRLTVT.